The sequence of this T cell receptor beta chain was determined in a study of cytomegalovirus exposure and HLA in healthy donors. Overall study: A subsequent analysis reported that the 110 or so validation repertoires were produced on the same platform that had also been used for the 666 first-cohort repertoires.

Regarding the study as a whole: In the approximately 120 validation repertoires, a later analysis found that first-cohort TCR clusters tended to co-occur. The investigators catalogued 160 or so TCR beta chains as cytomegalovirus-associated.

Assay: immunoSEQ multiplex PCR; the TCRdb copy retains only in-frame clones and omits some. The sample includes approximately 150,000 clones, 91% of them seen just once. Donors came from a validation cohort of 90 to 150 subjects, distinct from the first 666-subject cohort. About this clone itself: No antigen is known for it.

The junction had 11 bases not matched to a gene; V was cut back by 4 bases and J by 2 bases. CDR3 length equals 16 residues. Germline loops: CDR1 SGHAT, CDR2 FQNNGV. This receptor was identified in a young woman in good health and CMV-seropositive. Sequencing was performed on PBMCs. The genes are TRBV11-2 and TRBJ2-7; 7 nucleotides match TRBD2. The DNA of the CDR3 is TGTGCCAGCAGCTCCTGGCAGAGCGCGGGGGCCTACGAGCAGTACTTC. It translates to CASSSWQSAGAYEQYF.